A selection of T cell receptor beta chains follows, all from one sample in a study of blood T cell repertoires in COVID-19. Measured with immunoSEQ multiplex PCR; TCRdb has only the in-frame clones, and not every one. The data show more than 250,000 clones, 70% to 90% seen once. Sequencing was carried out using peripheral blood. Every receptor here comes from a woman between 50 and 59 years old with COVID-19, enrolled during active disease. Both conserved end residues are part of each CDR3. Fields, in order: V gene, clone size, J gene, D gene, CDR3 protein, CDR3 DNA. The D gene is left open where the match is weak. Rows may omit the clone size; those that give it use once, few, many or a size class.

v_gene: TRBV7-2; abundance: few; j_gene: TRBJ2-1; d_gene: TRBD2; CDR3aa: CASEPGLAVNEQFF; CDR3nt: TGTGCCAGCGAACCGGGACTAGCGGTCAATGAGCAGTTCTTC
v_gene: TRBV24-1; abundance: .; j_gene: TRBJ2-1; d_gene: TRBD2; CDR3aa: CATSDRTSGSWNEQFF; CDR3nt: TGTGCCACCAGTGATCGGACTAGCGGGAGTTGGAATGAGCAGTTCTTC
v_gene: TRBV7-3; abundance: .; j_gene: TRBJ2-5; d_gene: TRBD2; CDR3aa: CASSLLHTREGETQYF; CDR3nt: TGTGCCAGCAGCTTACTCCACACAAGGGAGGGAGAGACCCAGTACTTC
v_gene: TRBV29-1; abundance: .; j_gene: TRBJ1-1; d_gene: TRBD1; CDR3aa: CSVAGTGGAEAFF; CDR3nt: TGCAGCGTTGCCGGGACAGGAGGGGCTGAAGCTTTCTTT
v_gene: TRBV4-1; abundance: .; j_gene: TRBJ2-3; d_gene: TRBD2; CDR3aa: CASSPGGDVRSYTQYF; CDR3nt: TGCGCCAGCAGCCCGGGGGGGGATGTTCGGTCCTATACGCAGTATTTT
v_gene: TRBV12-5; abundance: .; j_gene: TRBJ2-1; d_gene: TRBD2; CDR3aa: CASVPLAGGPFEQFF; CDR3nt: TGTGCTAGTGTTCCCCTAGCGGGAGGGCCGTTTGAGCAGTTCTTC
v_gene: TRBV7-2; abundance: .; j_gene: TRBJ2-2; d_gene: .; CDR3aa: CASSSGVPGELFF; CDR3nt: TGTGCCAGCAGCTCAGGGGTTCCCGGGGAGCTGTTTTTT
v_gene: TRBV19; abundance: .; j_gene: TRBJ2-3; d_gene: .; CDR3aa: CASSLDRSSTDTQYF; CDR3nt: TGTGCCAGTAGCCTCGACAGATCTAGCACAGATACGCAGTATTTT
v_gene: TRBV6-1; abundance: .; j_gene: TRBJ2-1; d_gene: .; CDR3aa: CASSEETAYNEQFF; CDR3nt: TGTGCCAGCAGTGAGGAGACAGCCTACAATGAGCAGTTCTTC
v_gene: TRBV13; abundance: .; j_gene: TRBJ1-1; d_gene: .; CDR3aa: CASSPRVGQENTEAFF; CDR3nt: TGTGCCAGCAGCCCGAGAGTGGGGCAGGAGAACACTGAAGCTTTCTTT
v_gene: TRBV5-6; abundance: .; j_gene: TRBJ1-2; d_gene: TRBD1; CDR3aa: CASSPGTGFNYGYTF; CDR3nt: TGTGCCAGCAGCCCCGGGACAGGCTTTAACTATGGCTACACCTTC
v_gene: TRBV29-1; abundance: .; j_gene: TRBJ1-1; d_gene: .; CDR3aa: CSVEWGSQLNTEAFF; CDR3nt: TGCAGCGTTGAGTGGGGCAGCCAACTGAACACTGAAGCTTTCTTT
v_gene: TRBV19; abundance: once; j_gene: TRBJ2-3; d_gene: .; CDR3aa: CASSGLASTDTQYF; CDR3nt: TGTGCCAGTAGTGGGCTAGCGAGCACAGATACGCAGTATTTT
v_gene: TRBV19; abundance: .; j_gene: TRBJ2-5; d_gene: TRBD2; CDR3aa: CASSDQAGGRETQYF; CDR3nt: TGTGCCAGTAGTGACCAAGCGGGAGGACGGGAGACCCAGTACTTC
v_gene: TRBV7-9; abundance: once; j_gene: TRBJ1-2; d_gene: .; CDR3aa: CASSLFGTGVNYGYTF; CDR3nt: TGTGCCAGCAGCTTGTTTGGCACAGGAGTTAACTATGGCTACACCTTC
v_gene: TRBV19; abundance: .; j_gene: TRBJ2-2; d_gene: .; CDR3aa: CASRLQGNTGELFF; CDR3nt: TGTGCCAGTAGGTTACAGGGGAACACCGGGGAGCTGTTTTTT
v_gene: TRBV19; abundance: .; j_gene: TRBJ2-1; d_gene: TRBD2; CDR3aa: CASSFSSGPYNEQFF; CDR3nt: TGTGCCAGTAGTTTTTCTAGCGGACCCTACAATGAGCAGTTCTTC
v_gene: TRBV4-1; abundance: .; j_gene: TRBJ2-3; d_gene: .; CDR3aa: CASSQGTDRSPLRTQYF; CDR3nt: TGCGCCAGCAGCCAAGGTACCGACAGGTCCCCCCTCCGAACGCAGTATTTT
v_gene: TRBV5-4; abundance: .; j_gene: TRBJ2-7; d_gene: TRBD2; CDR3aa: CASSKTSRTSGSGGSYEQYF; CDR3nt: TGTGCCAGCAGTAAGACCTCCAGGACTAGCGGGAGCGGTGGCTCCTACGAGCAGTACTTC
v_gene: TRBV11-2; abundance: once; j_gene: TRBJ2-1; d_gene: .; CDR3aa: CASSLDQYNEQFF; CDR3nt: TGTGCCAGCAGCTTAGACCAGTACAATGAGCAGTTCTTC
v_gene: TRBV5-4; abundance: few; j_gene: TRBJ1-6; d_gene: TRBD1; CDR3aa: CASSFQGAWGVSPLHF; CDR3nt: TGTGCCAGCAGCTTCCAGGGGGCGTGGGGTGTTTCACCCCTCCACTTT
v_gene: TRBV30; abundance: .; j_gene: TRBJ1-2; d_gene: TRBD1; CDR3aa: CAWRGQLYGYTF; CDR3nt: TGTGCCTGGAGGGGACAGCTCTATGGCTACACCTTC
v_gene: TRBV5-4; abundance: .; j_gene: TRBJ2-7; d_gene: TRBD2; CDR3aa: CASSAGLAEGHYEQYF; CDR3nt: TGTGCCAGCAGCGCGGGACTAGCGGAGGGTCACTACGAGCAGTACTTC
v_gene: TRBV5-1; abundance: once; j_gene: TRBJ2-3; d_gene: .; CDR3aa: CASGPGATGRDTQYF; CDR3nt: TGCGCCAGCGGTCCTGGCGCGACGGGAAGAGATACGCAGTATTTT
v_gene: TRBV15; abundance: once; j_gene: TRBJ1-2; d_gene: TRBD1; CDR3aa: CATSRDRVASGYTF; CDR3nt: TGTGCCACCAGCAGGGACAGGGTAGCAAGTGGCTACACCTTC
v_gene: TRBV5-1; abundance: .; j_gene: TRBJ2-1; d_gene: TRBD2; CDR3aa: CASSLRAGVVMNEQFF; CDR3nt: TGCGCCAGCAGCTTGAGAGCGGGAGTAGTAATGAATGAGCAGTTCTTC
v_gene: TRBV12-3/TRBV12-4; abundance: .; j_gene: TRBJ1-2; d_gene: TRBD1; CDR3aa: CASSLQGADGYTF; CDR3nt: TGTGCCAGCAGTCTACAGGGGGCCGATGGCTACACCTTC
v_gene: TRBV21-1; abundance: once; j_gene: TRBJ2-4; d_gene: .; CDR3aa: CVRDRGPLAKNIQYF; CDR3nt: TGTGTCCGGGACAGGGGGCCGCTAGCCAAAAACATTCAGTACTTC
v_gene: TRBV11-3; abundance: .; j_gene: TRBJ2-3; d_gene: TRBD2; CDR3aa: CASSFGTSGDTQYF; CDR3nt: TGTGCCAGCAGCTTCGGGACTAGCGGAGATACGCAGTATTTT
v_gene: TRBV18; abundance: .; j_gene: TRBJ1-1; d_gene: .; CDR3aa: CASSPPNWGRTEAFF; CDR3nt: TGTGCCAGCTCACCACCGAATTGGGGGCGAACTGAAGCTTTCTTT
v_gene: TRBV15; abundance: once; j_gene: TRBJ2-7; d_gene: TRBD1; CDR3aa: CATSRVRQGIDEQYF; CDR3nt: TGTGCCACCAGCAGAGTGCGACAGGGTATCGACGAGCAGTACTTC
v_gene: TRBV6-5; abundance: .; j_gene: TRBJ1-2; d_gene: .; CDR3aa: CASSYRANYGYTF; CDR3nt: TGTGCCAGCAGTTACCGGGCTAACTATGGCTACACCTTC
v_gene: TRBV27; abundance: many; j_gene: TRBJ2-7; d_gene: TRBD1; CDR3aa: CASSLTGAEQYF; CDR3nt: TGTGCCAGCAGTTTGACAGGGGCTGAGCAGTACTTC